This T cell receptor beta chain came from a study of CD8+CD57+ T cells in acquired aplastic anemia. Study findings and constraints: Significance was not reached for CD8+ Simpson's diversity between patients and controls. Patients and controls shared 25 to 30 CD8+ CDR3 sequences, highly expressed in patients.

Genomic DNA constituted the template upon which TCR beta VDJ and CDR3 profiling was performed. TCRdb fed the reads into MiXCR, producing one record per CDR3 protein. Counted here are 95,000 to 150,000 distinct CDR3 sequences, less than 50% occurring once; the ten biggest clones make up around 2.5%. For this clonotype: The antigen is unknown.

The sequenced patients had an expansion of CD8+CD57+ cells seen by flow cytometry. Each of the patients presented with severe acquired aplastic anemia. Receipt of therapy had not occurred in any patient by the time of blood sampling. The source material was sorted CD4+, CD8+, or CD8+CD57+ T cells (not recorded which) from PBMCs. The sequence derives from a human donor with aplastic anemia.

The DNA for the CDR3 is TGTGCCAGCAGTGTGACAGGGGTGAACACTGAAGCTTTCTTT. Its translation: CASSVTGVNTEAFF. V is TRBV25-1 and J is TRBJ1-1, with 8 bases aligning to TRBD1. Germline V CDR1 and CDR2: MGHDK, SYGVNS. This CDR3 has 14 residues. J was trimmed by 0 bases and V by 4 bases; bases with no gene match: 1.